The sample holds one count of the clone carrying this T cell receptor (beta chain). What it recognizes is unknown. In germline, CDR1 is SEHNR, CDR2 FQNEAQ (reference sequence). V lost 5 bases, J lost 5 bases, and 6 bases lay in between. The CDR3 has 12 residues. Original processing methods: Junction-only immunoSEQ data arrived without quality scores, meaning filtering differed. Profiling relied on immunoSEQ multiplex PCR, and the TCRdb table lists in-frame clones only, not all of them. The V and J calls and the clone size are those of that table, but D and trimming were determined from the DNA. Seen here are more than 2 million clones, 90% to 95% observed once, and the top ten hold under 0.15%. The sample is drawn from a study of shared clonotypes between healthy human individuals. Points from the study as a whole: Represented diversity (both genetic and exposure-history) was limited by the small number of donors. Sharing across four donors was highest in naive CD4 (roughly 5%) and lowest in memory CD8 (0.4%).

The CD4+ fraction was divided into a CD45RA+ naive subset and a CD45RA-negative memory subset. This rearrangement joins TRBV7-9 to TRBJ1-4; D is uncertain. The material sequenced was naive CD4+ T cells sorted from blood. As for subset: CD45RA+ positively selected. This receptor was taken from a man younger than 35 in good health. The CDR3 DNA follows: TGTGCCAGCAGCCAAGAAAATGAAAAACTGTTTTTT. Protein sequence: CASSQENEKLFF.